The T cell receptor beta chain described here comes from a study of cytomegalovirus exposure and HLA in healthy donors. Vbeta (60) and Jbeta (13) primers were used in the PCR. The method was immunoSEQ multiplex PCR; TCRdb's version includes in-frame clones alone and lacks a portion of them. Of over 70,000 clones listed, over 65% were seen once; the top ten hold 20% to 25%. Germline loops: CDR1 MDHEN, CDR2 SYDVKM. The CDR3 loop spans 13 amino acids. Trimming shortened V by 3 bases and J by 2 bases, and 8 bases separated the two germline ends. The source of this sequence is a man between 25 and 39 years old in good health and CMV-seropositive. The V gene is TRBV28, the J gene TRBJ2-7; D gene uncertain. Sequenced material: PBMCs. CDR3 protein: CASSFDFTYEQYF. The CDR3, as DNA: TGTGCCAGCAGTTTCGACTTTACCTACGAGCAGTACTTC.